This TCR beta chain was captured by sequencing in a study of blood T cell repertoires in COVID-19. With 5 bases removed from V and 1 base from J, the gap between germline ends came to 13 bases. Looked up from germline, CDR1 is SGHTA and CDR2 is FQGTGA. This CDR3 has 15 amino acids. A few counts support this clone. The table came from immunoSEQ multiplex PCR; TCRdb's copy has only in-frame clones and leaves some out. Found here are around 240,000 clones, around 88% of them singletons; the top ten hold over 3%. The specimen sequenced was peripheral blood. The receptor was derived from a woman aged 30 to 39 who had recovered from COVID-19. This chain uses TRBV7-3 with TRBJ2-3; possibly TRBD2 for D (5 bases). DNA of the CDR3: TGTGCCAGCAGCGCGGGCGGGCGAGGCACAGATACGCAGTATTTT. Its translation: CASSAGGRGTDTQYF.